The next 28 T cell receptor beta chains were all read from a single sample in a study of T-cell reconstitution after alpha-beta-depleted transplantation in children. Unique molecular identifiers were used to barcode this TCRbeta library. MiXCR, run by TCRdb on the PCR reads, gives a single entry per CDR3 protein. The sample holds approximately 220,000 distinct CDR3 sequences, over 15% seen once. Sequencing used PBMCs, mostly from graft donor cells, obtained 360 days after TCRalphabeta/CD19-depleted stem cell transplant. All receptors derive from a male patient between 2 and 9 years old who had a stem cell transplant for acute lymphoblastic leukemia, so the T cells may come from the graft donor.

The chain recombines TRBV5-1 with TRBJ2-2; D is possibly TRBD2 (6 bases). The ends were cut back, 4 bases at V and 8 bases at J, with 9 bases in the middle. This CDR3 spans 12 amino acids. Per the germline V gene, CDR1 is SGHRS and CDR2 is YFSETQ. The CDR3: CASSIAVGELFF. The CDR3 DNA reads TGCGCCAGCAGCATAGCGGTAGGGGAGCTGTTTTTT.

This clonotype was counted ten times or more. The chain links TRBV29-1 to TRBJ2-2, with 8 bases lining up with TRBD1. Trimming removed 7 bases from V and 1 base from J; junction bases left unmatched: 2. Germline V gene sequence: CDR1 SQVTM, CDR2 ANQGSEA. This CDR3 has 13 residues. CDR3 in amino acids: CSAGTGNTGELFF. The CDR3 DNA sequence: TGCAGCGCCGGGACAGGGAACACCGGGGAGCTGTTTTTT.

V and J are TRBV4-3 and TRBJ2-3; D is unclear. V lost 4 bases to trimming and J lost 3 bases, with 17 bases between them. CDR1 and CDR2 (germline): LGHNA, YSLEER. The CDR3 has 16 residues. The CDR3 DNA reads TGCGCCAGCAGCCGTCTACCAACGGGTGGGACAGATACGCAGTATTTT. This sequence encodes CASSRLPTGGTDTQYF.

This clonotype was seen a few times. The chain uses TRBV12-3 or TRBV12-4 and TRBJ2-7; D might be TRBD2 (6 bases). V was clipped by 5 bases and J by 2 bases, with 13 bases between them. This CDR3 is 14 amino acids long. CDR3 protein: CASSRLGSTYEQYF. CDR3 DNA sequence: TGTGCCAGCAGTAGACTAGGATCTACCTACGAGCAGTACTTC.

This clonotype came up many times. The chain carries TRBV7-9 and TRBJ1-4; possible D gene TRBD1, 5 bases. The CDR3 sequence is 13 residues long. V was shortened by 6 bases and J by 4 bases, with 9 bases between the two germline ends. Germline V gene lookup returns CDR1 SEHNR and CDR2 FQNEAQ (reference sequence). For the CDR3, the DNA is TGTGCCAGCAGACACGGGGGTAATGAAAAACTGTTTTTT. Translating it yields CASRHGGNEKLFF. Complete variable domain (other parts from reference TRBV7-9 and TRBJ1-4): DTGVSQNPRHKITKRGQNVTFRCDPISEHNRLYWYRQTLGQGPEFLTYFQNEAQLEKSRLLSDRFSAERPKGSFSTLEIQRTEQGDSAMYLCASRHGGNEKLFFGSGTQLSVL.

V usage is TRBV12-3 or TRBV12-4 and J usage is TRBJ1-5, with TRBD1 identical over 9 bases. The CDR3 is 19 residues long. Trimming at V came to 5 bases and at J to 1 base, leaving 15 bases not matched to a gene. CDR3 nucleotide sequence: TGTGCCAGCAGTCCCAATACAGGGGGCTTAGTTCCAAGCAATCAGCCCCAGCATTTT. Translated: CASSPNTGGLVPSNQPQHF.

This clonotype has more than one count but fewer than ten. V and J are TRBV4-2 and TRBJ2-5; the D is unclear. The CDR3 runs to 14 residues. Germline V gene data show CDR1 as LGHNA and CDR2 as YNFKEQ. V was pared by 0 bases and J by 1 base, with 6 bases between. This CDR3 is CASSQDGFQETQYF. In nucleotides, the CDR3 is TGTGCCAGCAGCCAAGATGGATTCCAAGAGACCCAGTACTTC.

The rearrangement links TRBV4-2 to TRBJ1-1, with no clear D. V lost 2 bases to trimming and J lost 3 bases, with 13 bases between them. The CDR3 runs to 15 residues. The germline V gene has CDR1 LGHNA and CDR2 YNFKEQ. The CDR3 spells CASSQSETVYTEAFF. CDR3 sequence (DNA): TGTGCCAGCAGCCAAAGCGAGACGGTGTACACTGAAGCTTTCTTT.

This clonotype was seen more than once but under ten times. DNA of the CDR3: TGTGCCACCAGTGATGGGGGACAAAGGCTCTATGGCTACACCTTC. Translated, it gives CATSDGGQRLYGYTF. This sequence joins TRBV24-1 and TRBJ1-2; perhaps TRBD1 as D (6 bases). The CDR3 length is 15 residues. Trimming cost V 3 bases and J 4 bases, with 14 bases left between them. From germline, CDR1 is KGHDR and CDR2 SFDVKD.

The chain has TRBV27 and TRBJ1-4; 7 bases line up with TRBD1. Germline CDR1 MNHEY, CDR2 SMNVEV (reference sequence). The ends lost 3 bases at V and 5 bases at J; junction bases unmatched: 9. The CDR3 runs to 16 residues. The CDR3 DNA follows: TGTGCCAGCAGTTTTATGATGTTGACAGGGAATGAAAAACTGTTTTTT. As protein: CASSFMMLTGNEKLFF.

This clonotype was detected only a few times. The chain joins TRBV24-1 to TRBJ2-1; D not certain. Trimming took off 4 bases at V and 13 bases at J, with 19 bases between the two ends. The CDR3 runs to 14 residues. Germline assignment: CDR1 KGHDR and CDR2 SFDVKD. This CDR3 is CATSDLRSSNTQFF. CDR3 nucleotide sequence: TGTGCCACCAGTGACCTTCGATCTTCGAATACTCAGTTCTTC.

The chain employs TRBV12-3 or TRBV12-4 and TRBJ1-5; a weak D match, TRBD1 (5 bases). This CDR3 is built from 16 residues. The germline V and J ends were trimmed by 1 base and 4 bases, with 14 bases remaining between them. Here the CDR3 DNA reads TGTGCCAGCAGTTTAGTAGCAGGGTGGGGTAATCAGCCCCAGCATTTT. Translation: CASSLVAGWGNQPQHF.

This clonotype was seen only a few times. This chain uses TRBV20-1 with TRBJ1-1; D may be TRBD1 (5 bases). Germline lookup yields CDR1 DFQATT and CDR2 SNEGSKA (reference sequence). The V and J ends lost 6 bases and 5 bases respectively, with 16 bases between them. The CDR3 is made up of 13 amino acids. The CDR3 bases are TGCAGTGCACGGGGGGTCTTGGGGACTGAAGCTTTCTTT. Translated: CSARGVLGTEAFF.

This clonotype was detected a few times. The genes are TRBV16 and TRBJ2-1; 13 positions agree with TRBD2. CDR3 length equals 17 residues. V was clipped by 4 bases and J by 3 bases; unmatched bases: 6. From germline, CDR1 is KGHSY and CDR2 FQNENV. In DNA form, the CDR3 reads TGTGCCAGCAGCCCTGGACTAGCGGGAGATTACTACAATGAGCAGTTCTTC. It translates to CASSPGLAGDYYNEQFF.

The chain uses TRBV2 and TRBJ2-7, with 8 nucleotides matching TRBD2. Germline assignment: CDR1 SNHLY and CDR2 FYNNEI. Trimming at V came to 8 bases and at J to 3 bases, leaving 15 bases not matched to a gene. This CDR3 has 16 amino acids. The CDR3 loop is CASLRSLAGNVYEQYF. CDR3 nucleotides: TGTGCCAGCTTAAGGTCCTTAGCGGGGAATGTCTACGAGCAGTACTTC.

The chain combines TRBV21-1 with TRBJ1-2; TRBD1 was called by the table and not checked on the DNA. TRBV21-1 is noted as a pseudogene. This CDR3 is 17 amino acids long. CDR3 DNA sequence: TGTGCCAGCAGCCCACATAGGACAGGGAACCCTATCTATGGCTACACCTTC. Encoded protein: CASSPHRTGNPIYGYTF.

This chain links TRBV12-3 or TRBV12-4 with TRBJ2-7, with TRBD1 matching over 7 bases. The J segment lost 4 bases and the V segment lost 3 bases, leaving 6 bases of the junction unmatched. This CDR3 comprises 14 residues. The CDR3 is CASSFHRGTYEQYF. DNA for the CDR3: TGTGCCAGCAGTTTTCACAGGGGAACGTACGAGCAGTACTTC.

This clonotype was seen more than once but under ten times. This chain links TRBV29-1 with TRBJ2-5; D possibly corresponds to TRBD1 (6 bases). V lost 7 bases and J 3 bases, leaving 12 bases between the germline ends. The CDR3 spans 12 residues. Germline CDR1 SQVTM, CDR2 ANQGSEA. CDR3 in DNA: TGCAGCGCCAGGGGTGGGGAAGAGACCCAGTACTTC. Translating gives CSARGGEETQYF.

The gene calls are TRBV29-1 and TRBJ2-5; D is perhaps TRBD1 or TRBD2 (6 bases each). Trimming shortened V by 7 bases and J by 5 bases, and 14 bases separated the two germline ends. The CDR3 consists of 12 residues. Germline CDR1 and CDR2: SQVTM and ANQGSEA. DNA of the CDR3: TGCAGCGCCAGGTGGGGGGCGGAGACCCAGTACTTC. Translating gives CSARWGAETQYF.

This clonotype was counted a few times. This rearrangement joins TRBV27 to TRBJ1-1, with 7 nucleotides matching TRBD1. The CDR3 has 14 amino acids. The germline V gene encodes CDR1 MNHEY and CDR2 SMNVEV (reference sequence). The ends lost 4 bases at V and 0 bases at J; junction bases unmatched: 2. CDR3 region: CASSSGQVNTEAFF. CDR3 DNA: TGTGCCAGCAGTTCCGGACAGGTGAACACTGAAGCTTTCTTT.

The CDR3 reads CASSAPGQGKAYEQYF. Written as DNA, the CDR3 is TGTGCCAGCAGCGCCCCCGGGCAGGGGAAGGCCTACGAGCAGTACTTC. V is TRBV6-2 or TRBV6-3 and J is TRBJ2-7; perhaps TRBD1 as D (6 bases). Trimming removed 6 bases from V and 2 bases from J, with 20 bases in between. Germline loops: CDR1 MNHEY, CDR2 SVGEGT. This CDR3 has 16 residues.

The chain joins TRBV12-3 or TRBV12-4 to TRBJ1-5; 8 positions match TRBD1. The V and J ends lost 5 bases and 7 bases, in that order; junction bases with no gene match: 13. The CDR3 sequence is 16 residues long. Here the CDR3 DNA reads TGTGCCAGCAGTCCCCCCGGGCAGGGGGCCAGGCAGCCCCAGCATTTT. Its translation is CASSPPGQGARQPQHF.

This clonotype was detected a few times. V and J are TRBV6-2 or TRBV6-3 and TRBJ1-1; weak D call: TRBD1 (6 bases). CDR3 size: 14 residues. V was clipped by 2 bases and J by 5 bases, with 12 bases between them. Per germline, CDR1 MNHEY and CDR2 SVGEGT. For the CDR3, the DNA is TGTGCCAGCAGTTACCTGGGGGGCGAAACTGAAGCTTTCTTT. Its protein product is CASSYLGGETEAFF.

This sequence joins TRBV21-1 and TRBJ2-7. TRBV21-1 is annotated as a pseudogene. The CDR3 has 13 residues. The CDR3 nucleotides read TGTGCCAGCAGCGACACCAGCTCCTACGAGCAGTACTTC. This gives the protein CASSDTSSYEQYF.

The sample holds a few counts of this clonotype. The V call is TRBV12-3 or TRBV12-4, the J call TRBJ1-4, with TRBD1 as a possible D gene (5 bases). The length of the CDR3 is 12 residues. The V gene lost 11 bases and the J gene lost 8 bases, with 15 bases spanning the gap. The CDR3 loop reads CAGGSSGEKLFF. The CDR3 DNA reads as TGTGCCGGGGGTTCCTCGGGGGAAAAACTGTTTTTT.

This clonotype was seen a handful of times. The rearrangement uses TRBV15 and TRBJ2-5, with TRBD1 matching over 8 bases. This CDR3 has 14 amino acids. J was trimmed by 4 bases and V by 3 bases; bases with no gene match: 4. Germline V gene sequence: CDR1 LNHNV, CDR2 YYDKDF (reference sequence). In DNA, the CDR3 is TGTGCCACCAGCAGCGACAGGGGTAGAGAGACCCAGTACTTC. Amino acid sequence: CATSSDRGRETQYF.

The chain uses TRBV20-1 and TRBJ2-1; D unresolved. Between the trimmed V and J ends, which lost 2 bases and 8 bases, there was a span of 13 bases. Germline V CDR1 and CDR2: DFQATT, SNEGSKA (reference sequence). The CDR3 length is 13 residues. The CDR3 spells CSARRPPSDEQFF. In nucleotides, the CDR3 is TGCAGTGCTAGAAGACCCCCGTCGGATGAGCAGTTCTTC.

This chain links TRBV12-3 or TRBV12-4 with TRBJ1-1; D not certain. The V end lost 6 bases, the J end lost 3 bases, and 11 bases lay between the germline ends. CDR3 size: 13 residues. The CDR3 loop is CASSPDFDTEAFF. In nucleotides, the CDR3 is TGTGCCAGCAGCCCCGATTTCGACACTGAAGCTTTCTTT.